The table lists the clone carrying this TCR beta chain with a count of one. The antigen is unknown. If patients had autoimmune disease history or systemic immunosuppression, they were excluded. Germline V CDR1 and CDR2: KGHSH, LQKENI. The CDR3 has 16 amino acids. V gave up 4 bases and J gave up 0 bases, with 14 bases separating them. The protocol was immunoSEQ multiplex PCR, while the TCRdb copy is restricted to in-frame clones and leaves out a portion. The sample includes 70,000 to 75,000 clones, 80% to 95% of them seen just once. The sample is drawn from a study of OX40 agonist ivuxolimab in advanced cancers. Study summary: The dose of intravenous ivuxolimab that patients received every 2 weeks ranged from 0.01 to 10 mg/kg. The study enrolled dose-escalation patients with hepatocellular carcinoma, melanoma, renal cell or head and neck cancer.

Study-level results: Relative to CD4+ cells, CD8+ T cells on average had more expanded clones.

The material was CD4+ or CD8+ T cells sorted from blood, obtained in a trial of the OX40 agonist ivuxolimab. This rearrangement joins TRBV18 to TRBJ2-3, with D possibly being TRBD1 (6 bases). This receptor was obtained from an adult with an advanced solid tumor such as melanoma, head and neck, liver or kidney cancer. This CDR3 is CASSRTSGQSTDTQYF. For the CDR3, the DNA is TGTGCCAGCTCACGGACCTCGGGACAAAGCACAGATACGCAGTATTTT. Variable domain in full (rest from reference TRBV18 and TRBJ2-3): NAGVMQNPRHLVRRRGQEARLRCSPMKGHSHVYWYRQLPEEGLKFMVYLQKENIIDESGMPKERFSAEFPKEGPSILRIQQVVRGDSAAYFCASSRTSGQSTDTQYFGPGTRLTVL.